What follows are 32 T cell receptor beta chains derived from one specimen sequenced in a study of blood T cells in healthy people across ages (dated by TCRdb to between 2015 and 2017). The protocol used for the library was 5' RACE. Sequencing used an Illumina HiSeq 2500. The second PCR ran for roughly 7 to 11 cycles and used a J-beta primer mix along with a sample-barcoded 5' primer. TCRdb ran its own pipeline on the public reads, namely fastp trimming at Q25 and MiXCR clone calling, and kept in-frame beta chains. Rows merge per CDR3 protein into single entries with the most common DNA and genes. In all, the sample holds about 720,000 distinct CDR3 sequences, and 25% of those were seen once. 3.7% of the sample comes from the top ten. The data also belong to a second study, concerning T cells of mothers and their children.

Sequenced: blood. The source of these receptors is a boy younger than 18 in good health.

This clonotype was seen only a few times. The rearrangement joins TRBV4-1 to TRBJ1-4; 8 positions agree with TRBD1. This CDR3 is 15 amino acids long. The germline V gene has CDR1 MGHRA and CDR2 YSYEKL. J gave up 8 bases and V 4 bases, and 9 bases lay outside the gene matches. The CDR3 nucleotides read TGCGCCAGCAGCCCCGGGACAGGCCAATGGGAAAAACTGTTTTTT. Residues: CASSPGTGQWEKLFF.

As to this clonotype: At one end the junction does not follow the germline gene, possibly because of a read error. The V gene is TRBV3-1, the J gene TRBJ2-5; 12 nucleotides match TRBD2. CDR1 is LGHDT, CDR2 YNNKEL, per germline (reference sequence). CDR3 length: 19 residues. The CDR3: CASSHRLRLAGDLQETQYF. The DNA of the CDR3 is TGTGCCAGCAGCCACCGGCTTCGACTAGCGGGAGACCTCCAAGAGACTCAGTACTTC.

The rearrangement links TRBV4-3 to TRBJ1-5; 7 bases line up with TRBD1. In germline, CDR1 is LGHNA, CDR2 YSLEER. The trim removed 3 bases at V and 3 bases at J, leaving 5 bases unmatched. The length of the CDR3 is 15 residues. CDR3 bases: TGCGCCAGCAGCCAGCTCACAGGGGACAATCAGCCCCAGCATTTT. This encodes CASSQLTGDNQPQHF.

The chain couples TRBV29-1 to TRBJ1-2; possible D gene TRBD1, 5 bases. V was shortened by 4 bases and J by 2 bases, with 17 bases between the two germline ends. The CDR3 extends over 15 amino acids. Germline CDR1 reads SQVTM; CDR2 reads ANQGSEA. The CDR3 protein is CSVGQGGFDNYGYTF. The CDR3 DNA is TGCAGCGTTGGGCAGGGCGGGTTCGACAACTATGGCTACACCTTC.

The rearrangement joins TRBV7-9 to TRBJ2-5, with D perhaps TRBD1 or TRBD2 (5 bases each). V was clipped by 0 bases and J by 0 bases, with 8 bases between them. This CDR3 has 15 amino acids. CDR1 and CDR2 (germline): SEHNR, FQNEAQ (reference sequence). The CDR3 is CASSLALGHQETQYF. The DNA for the CDR3 is TGTGCCAGCAGCTTAGCGTTGGGACACCAAGAGACCCAGTACTTC. Supplemented by reference TRBV7-9 and TRBJ2-5, the full variable domain reads DTGVSQNPRHKITKRGQNVTFRCDPISEHNRLYWYRQTLGQGPEFLTYFQNEAQLEKSRLLSDRFSAERPKGSFSTLEIQRTEQGDSAMYLCASSLALGHQETQYFGPGTRLLVL.

This chain connects TRBV15 to TRBJ2-1, with TRBD2 identical over 7 bases. The CDR3 runs to 17 residues. Germline V CDR1 and CDR2: LNHNV, YYDKDF (reference sequence). The junction had 14 bases not matched to a gene; V was cut back by 0 bases and J by 9 bases. The CDR3: CATSREMSRTSSVEQFF. In DNA, the CDR3 is TGTGCCACCAGCAGAGAAATGAGTCGGACTAGTTCCGTTGAGCAGTTCTTC.

A few counts support this clonotype. The J gene is TRBJ1-2, the V gene TRBV9; 10 nucleotides match TRBD1. J was trimmed by 5 bases and V by 0 bases; bases with no gene match: 4. Germline lookup yields CDR1 SGDLS and CDR2 YYNGEE. This CDR3 is built from 15 residues. CDR3 region: CASSVAGTGAYGYTF. The DNA for the CDR3 is TGTGCCAGCAGCGTAGCTGGGACAGGGGCATATGGCTACACCTTC. Full variable domain (outside the CDR3, taken from reference TRBV9 and TRBJ1-2): DSGVTQTPKHLITATGQRVTLRCSPRSGDLSVYWYQQSLDQGLQFLIQYYNGEERAKGNILERFSAQQFPDLHSELNLSSLELGDSALYFCASSVAGTGAYGYTFGSGTRLTVV.

The chain links TRBV7-9 to TRBJ2-6, with D perhaps TRBD2 (5 bases). The CDR3 is made up of 17 amino acids. Between the trimmed V and J ends, which lost 6 bases and 2 bases, there was a span of 17 bases. CDR1 and CDR2 from the germline V gene are SEHNR and FQNEAQ (reference sequence). CDR3 bases: TGTGCCAGCAGAGACGGAGGAGTCTTCACTGGGGCCAACGTCCTGACTTTC. Its protein product is CASRDGGVFTGANVLTF.

This rearrangement joins TRBV4-1 to TRBJ2-7; D remains unclear. In germline, CDR1 is MGHRA, CDR2 YSYEKL. The CDR3 has 15 residues. Trimming removed 3 bases from V and 0 bases from J, with 12 bases in between. CDR3 DNA sequence: TGCGCCAGCAGCCACTCACCCTCTAGCTCCTACGAGCAGTACTTC. The encoded protein is CASSHSPSSSYEQYF.

For the CDR3, the DNA is TGCGCCAGCAGCCAAGAACAGGGGGCCCTATCAAACCCTAACTATGGCTACACCTTC. It specifies CASSQEQGALSNPNYGYTF. The chain is built from TRBV4-1 and TRBJ1-2; 9 bases fit TRBD1. The CDR3 is 19 residues long. Germline V gives CDR1 MGHRA, CDR2 YSYEKL. The V gene end was trimmed by 0 bases and the J gene end by 0 bases; junction bases not matched to a gene: 11.

This clonotype has a handful of counts. This may be a read error: a much more frequent sequence differs by one nucleotide. The chain couples TRBV20-1 to TRBJ2-5, with a tentative D call TRBD2 (5 bases). This CDR3 is built from 13 residues. Germline-derived CDR1 and CDR2 are DFQATT and SNEGSKA (reference sequence). The CDR3 DNA reads TGCGGTGCTGGACGGACTCTCCAAGAGACCCAGTACTTC. This encodes CGAGRTLQETQYF.

V is TRBV4-1 and J is TRBJ2-2; 7 nucleotides line up with TRBD2. This CDR3 is 17 amino acids long. The V gene's germline CDR1 is MGHRA and CDR2 YSYEKL. The ends lost 0 bases at V and 3 bases at J; junction bases unmatched: 7. CDR3 in DNA: TGCGCCAGCAGCCAAGAAAGCGGGGCCCTTGACACCGGGGAGCTGTTTTTT. This sequence encodes CASSQESGALDTGELFF.

The CDR3 sequence is CASSDGLAGGRTGELFF. The CDR3, as DNA: TGTGCCAGCAGCGATGGACTAGCGGGAGGGCGGACCGGGGAGCTGTTTTTT. The chain uses TRBV7-9 and TRBJ2-2, with 15 nucleotides matching TRBD2. The ends lost 5 bases at V and 5 bases at J; junction bases unmatched: 6. Germline CDR1 reads SEHNR; CDR2 reads FQNEAQ (reference sequence). This CDR3 has 17 residues.

A word on this clonotype: The junction does not match germline at one end; this may be a read error. The chain carries TRBV6-7 and TRBJ1-5; TRBD1 might be the D (5 bases). TRBV6-7 is an ORF, and what it does is uncertain. The CDR3 sequence is 19 residues long. The CDR3 nucleotides read TGTGCCAGCAGTTACTCGAGACCAGGGCATTACCATAGCCATCAGCCCCAGCATTTT. Protein sequence: CASSYSRPGHYHSHQPQHF.

This chain uses TRBV27 with TRBJ1-2, with D uncertain. The germline V and J ends were trimmed by 1 base and 2 bases, with 11 bases remaining between them. The CDR3 is 15 amino acids. CDR1 and CDR2 from the germline V gene are MNHEY and SMNVEV (reference sequence). CDR3 sequence (DNA): TGTGCCAGCAGTTTATTTGGGGAGGAGAACTATGGCTACACCTTC. It encodes CASSLFGEENYGYTF.

The rearrangement uses TRBV20-1 and TRBJ2-7, with D possibly TRBD1 on 6 matching bases. The germline V and J ends were trimmed by 5 bases and 4 bases, with 12 bases remaining between them. This CDR3 has 12 amino acids. Germline V lookup: CDR1 DFQATT, CDR2 SNEGSKA (reference sequence). Here the CDR3 DNA reads TGCAGTGCTTTGACAGGTTGGTACGAGCAGTACTTC. Its translation is CSALTGWYEQYF.

V usage is TRBV5-1 and J usage is TRBJ2-4; D is ambiguous. This CDR3 has 13 amino acids. CDR1 SGHRS and CDR2 YFSETQ come from the germline V gene. Trimming removed 0 bases from V and 5 bases from J, with 6 bases in between. CDR3: CASSLDTENIQYF. CDR3 sequence (DNA): TGCGCCAGCAGCTTGGACACAGAAAACATTCAGTACTTC.

This clonotype was counted a few times. The genes are TRBV18 and TRBJ2-3; possibly TRBD2 for D (5 bases). The CDR3 is 16 residues long. The V and J ends lost 2 bases and 1 base respectively, with 13 bases between them. CDR1 and CDR2 from the germline V gene are KGHSH and LQKENI. The chain's CDR3 is CASSPGRALGTDTQYF. The CDR3 DNA is TGTGCCAGCTCACCAGGGCGGGCTCTCGGCACAGATACGCAGTATTTT.

The chain recombines TRBV7-9 with TRBJ2-3; TRBD1 matches at 7 bases. CDR1 and CDR2 from the germline V gene are SEHNR and FQNEAQ (reference sequence). V dropped 6 bases and J dropped 2; count of bases not matched to a gene: 14. This CDR3 spans 17 amino acids. DNA of the CDR3: TGTGCCAGCAGTCCTACAGGGGCGAGGACGTACACAGATACGCAGTATTTT. Protein sequence: CASSPTGARTYTDTQYF.

V gene TRBV2 combines with J gene TRBJ1-6, with TRBD1 matching 9 bases. The junction had 9 bases not matched to a gene; V was cut back by 6 bases and J by 9 bases. Per the germline V gene, CDR1 is SNHLY and CDR2 is FYNNEI. The CDR3 length is 15 residues. This CDR3 reads CASRGGQGRRSPLHF. The CDR3 region has the DNA TGTGCCAGCAGGGGTGGACAGGGGCGTCGTTCACCCCTCCACTTT.

This chain uses TRBV27 with TRBJ2-3; a possible D gene is TRBD2 (6 bases). The CDR3 contains 15 residues. Looked up from germline, CDR1 is MNHEY and CDR2 is SMNVEV (reference sequence). With 3 bases removed from V and 4 bases from J, the gap between germline ends came to 14 bases. The CDR3 nucleotides are TGTGCCAGCAGTTTGCGACTAGGACCGGCAGATACGCAGTATTTT. It specifies CASSLRLGPADTQYF.

The chain has TRBV7-9 and TRBJ2-7; maybe TRBD1 (5 bases). Germline CDR1 is SEHNR and CDR2 is FQNEAQ (reference sequence). The CDR3 extends over 15 amino acids. Trimming took off 0 bases at V and 0 bases at J, with 9 bases between the two ends. The CDR3, as DNA: TGTGCCAGCAGCTTAGCGACAGAGTTCTCCTACGAGCAGTACTTC. Translating it yields CASSLATEFSYEQYF.

The chain carries TRBV7-2 and TRBJ2-1; D gene ambiguous. CDR3 length equals 13 residues. Germline V lookup: CDR1 SGHTA, CDR2 FQGNSA. Trimming left V 2 bases short and J 5 bases short, with 7 bases between. CDR3 sequence (DNA): TGTGCCAGCAGCTTACGCCCCAACAATGAGCAGTTCTTC. It is translated as CASSLRPNNEQFF. Filled out from reference TRBV7-2 and TRBJ2-1, the complete variable domain reads GAGVSQSPSNKVTEKGKDVELRCDPISGHTALYWYRQSLGQGLEFLIYFQGNSAPDKSGLPSDRFSAERTGGSVSTLTIQRTQQEDSAVYLCASSLRPNNEQFFGPGTRLTVL.

This clonotype has just a few counts. The chain couples TRBV12-3 or TRBV12-4 to TRBJ2-5; no clear D gene. The CDR3 has 13 amino acids. Trimming took off 6 bases at V and 5 bases at J, with 13 bases between the two ends. The CDR3 loop is CASSLSLVETQYF. In DNA, the CDR3 is TGTGCCAGCAGCCTCTCCTTGGTGGAGACCCAGTACTTC.

This clonotype occurred many times. The chain carries TRBV6-1 and TRBJ2-5, with D perhaps matching TRBD1 (5 bases). This CDR3 spans 12 amino acids. The V gene lost 8 bases and the J gene lost 2 bases, with 9 bases spanning the gap. CDR1 is MNHNS and CDR2 is SASEGT in the germline V gene. This chain's CDR3 is CASGAEQETQYF. The CDR3 region has the DNA TGTGCCAGCGGGGCGGAACAAGAGACCCAGTACTTC.

The chain links TRBV25-1 to TRBJ2-7; D perhaps matches TRBD2 (7 bases). Looked up from germline, CDR1 is MGHDK and CDR2 is SYGVNS. The CDR3 spans 15 residues. The V end was cut by 2 bases, the J end by 6 bases, with 17 bases between. In DNA form, the CDR3 reads TGTGCCAGCAGTGAAAAGGGAGGGGGTGTATGCGAGCAGTACTTC. Protein sequence: CASSEKGGGVCEQYF.

V is TRBV6-1 and J is TRBJ2-3, with 8 bases fitting TRBD2. V lost 3 bases, J lost 0 bases, and 5 bases stayed unmatched. The germline V gene encodes CDR1 MNHNS and CDR2 SASEGT. CDR3 length equals 16 residues. CDR3 nucleotide sequence: TGTGCCAGCAGTGATGGGACTAGGCGGAGCACAGATACGCAGTATTTT. It specifies CASSDGTRRSTDTQYF.

This chain joins TRBV7-9 and TRBJ1-4, with 9 bases fitting TRBD1. Unmatched junction bases numbered 7, after V lost 5 bases and J lost 0 bases. This CDR3 contains 17 residues. From germline, CDR1 is SEHNR and CDR2 FQNEAQ (reference sequence). DNA of the CDR3: TGTGCCAGCAGCGCGACAGGGGGGACGGCAACTAATGAAAAACTGTTTTTT. Protein sequence: CASSATGGTATNEKLFF.

This sequence joins TRBV5-1 and TRBJ2-7; 13 positions match TRBD2. Germline V lookup: CDR1 SGHRS, CDR2 YFSETQ. V lost 2 bases, J lost 6 bases, and 2 bases stayed unmatched. There are 14 residues in the CDR3. Here the CDR3 DNA reads TGCGCCAGCAGCTTTGGGACTAGCGGGATCGAGCAGTACTTC. Translation gives CASSFGTSGIEQYF.

The V gene is TRBV20-1, the J gene TRBJ2-7, with a tentative D call TRBD1 (6 bases). The CDR3 is 14 residues long. Trimming removed 3 bases from V and 2 bases from J, with 14 bases in between. Germline CDR1 and CDR2: DFQATT and SNEGSKA (reference sequence). CDR3 amino acids: CSARAPGQTYEQYF. In DNA, the CDR3 is TGCAGTGCTAGGGCACCGGGACAAACCTACGAGCAGTACTTC.

This clonotype was observed a handful of times. J is TRBJ1-1 and V is TRBV24-1, with unresolved D. Germline V lookup: CDR1 KGHDR, CDR2 SFDVKD. This CDR3 has 13 amino acids. The V and J ends lost 1 base and 5 bases respectively, with 7 bases between them. The CDR3 loop reads CATSDLAETEAFF. The CDR3 bases are TGTGCCACCAGTGATTTAGCGGAAACTGAAGCTTTCTTT.

This clonotype was recorded at least ten times. V and J are TRBV6-2 or TRBV6-3 and TRBJ2-5; D ambiguous. The end of the DNA is better explained by TRBJ2-1, so the J call may be wrong. The CDR3 contains 15 residues. Germline CDR1 reads MNHEY; CDR2 reads SVGEGT. The DNA for the CDR3 is TGTGCCAGCAGCCCCGCCCTCGGCGGCTACAATGAGCAGTTCTTC. This sequence encodes CASSPALGGYNEQFF.